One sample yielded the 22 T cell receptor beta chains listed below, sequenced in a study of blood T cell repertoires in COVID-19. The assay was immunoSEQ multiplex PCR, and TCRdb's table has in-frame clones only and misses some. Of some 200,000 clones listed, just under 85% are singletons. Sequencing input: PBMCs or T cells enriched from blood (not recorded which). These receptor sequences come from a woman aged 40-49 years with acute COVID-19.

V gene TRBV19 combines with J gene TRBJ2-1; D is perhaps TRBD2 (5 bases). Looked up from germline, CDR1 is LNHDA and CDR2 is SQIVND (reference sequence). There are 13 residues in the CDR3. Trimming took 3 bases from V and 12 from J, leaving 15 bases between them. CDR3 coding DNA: TGTGCCAGTAGTATCCGCAGCGGAGACGTGCAGTTCTTC. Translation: CASSIRSGDVQFF.

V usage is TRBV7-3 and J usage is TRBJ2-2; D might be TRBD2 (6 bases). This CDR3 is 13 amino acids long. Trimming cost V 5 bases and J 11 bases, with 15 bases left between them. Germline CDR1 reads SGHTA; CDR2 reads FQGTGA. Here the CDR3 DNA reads TGTGCCAGCAGCAGAACTAGCCTCGGAGAGCTGTTTTTT. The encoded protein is CASSRTSLGELFF. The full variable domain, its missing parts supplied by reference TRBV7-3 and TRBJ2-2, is GAGVSQTPSNKVTEKGKYVELRCDPISGHTALYWYRQSLGQGPEFLIYFQGTGAADDSGLPNDRFFAVRPEGSVSTLKIQRTERGDSAVYLCASSRTSLGELFFGEGSRLTVL.

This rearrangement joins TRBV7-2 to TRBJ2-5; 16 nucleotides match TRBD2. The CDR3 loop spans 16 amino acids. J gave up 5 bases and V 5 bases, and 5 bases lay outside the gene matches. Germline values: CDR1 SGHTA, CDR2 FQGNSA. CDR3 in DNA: TGTGCCAGCAGCGGGACTAGCGGGGGGGCCTGGGAGACCCAGTACTTC. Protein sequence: CASSGTSGGAWETQYF.

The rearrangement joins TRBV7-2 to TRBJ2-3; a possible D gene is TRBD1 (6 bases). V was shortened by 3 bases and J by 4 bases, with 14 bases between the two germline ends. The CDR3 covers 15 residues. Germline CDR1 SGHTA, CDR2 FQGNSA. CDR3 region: CASSLRGKSADTQYF. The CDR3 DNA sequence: TGTGCCAGCAGCTTGAGGGGGAAGAGCGCAGATACGCAGTATTTT.

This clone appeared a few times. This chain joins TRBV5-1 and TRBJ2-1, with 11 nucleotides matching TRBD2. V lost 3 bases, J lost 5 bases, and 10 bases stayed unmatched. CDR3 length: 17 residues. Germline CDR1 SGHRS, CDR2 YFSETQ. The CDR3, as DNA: TGCGCCAGCAGCTGGATACCGGGACTAGCGGACGACAATGAGCAGTTCTTC. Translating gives CASSWIPGLADDNEQFF.

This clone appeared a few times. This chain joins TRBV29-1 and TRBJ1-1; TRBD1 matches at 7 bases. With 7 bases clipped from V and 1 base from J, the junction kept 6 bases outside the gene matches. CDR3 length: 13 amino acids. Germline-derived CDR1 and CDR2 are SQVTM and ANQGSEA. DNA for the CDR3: TGCAGCGCCGACGACAGGGCGAACACTGAAGCTTTCTTT. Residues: CSADDRANTEAFF.

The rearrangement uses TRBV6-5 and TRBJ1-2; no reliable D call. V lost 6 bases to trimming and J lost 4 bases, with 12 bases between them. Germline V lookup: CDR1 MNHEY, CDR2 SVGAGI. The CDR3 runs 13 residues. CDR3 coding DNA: TGTGCCAGCAGGACGATTGAGGGCTATGGCTACACCTTC. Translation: CASRTIEGYGYTF.

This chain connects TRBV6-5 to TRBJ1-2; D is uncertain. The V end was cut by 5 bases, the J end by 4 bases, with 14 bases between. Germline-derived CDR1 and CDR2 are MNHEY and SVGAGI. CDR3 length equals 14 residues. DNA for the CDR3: TGTGCCAGCAGTCCTTACAGAGAGCCCTATGGCTACACCTTC. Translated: CASSPYREPYGYTF.

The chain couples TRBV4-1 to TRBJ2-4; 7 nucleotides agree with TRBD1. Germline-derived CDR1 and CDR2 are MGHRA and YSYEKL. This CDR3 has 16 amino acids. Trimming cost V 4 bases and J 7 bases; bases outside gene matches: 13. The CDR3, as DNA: TGCGCCAGCAGCCCCGACAGGGTTGGGGTCATTAACATTCAGTACTTC. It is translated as CASSPDRVGVINIQYF.

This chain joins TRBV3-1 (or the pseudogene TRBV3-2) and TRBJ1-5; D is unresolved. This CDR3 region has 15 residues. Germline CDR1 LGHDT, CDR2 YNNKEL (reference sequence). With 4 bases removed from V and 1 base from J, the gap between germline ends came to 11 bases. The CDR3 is CASSRAAGSNQPQHF. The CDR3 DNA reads TGTGCCAGCAGCCGGGCGGCGGGGAGCAATCAGCCCCAGCATTTT.

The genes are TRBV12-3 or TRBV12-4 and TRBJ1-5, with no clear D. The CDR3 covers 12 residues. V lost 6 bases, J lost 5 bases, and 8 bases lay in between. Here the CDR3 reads CASSRGYQPQHF. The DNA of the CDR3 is TGTGCCAGCAGCAGAGGTTATCAGCCCCAGCATTTT.

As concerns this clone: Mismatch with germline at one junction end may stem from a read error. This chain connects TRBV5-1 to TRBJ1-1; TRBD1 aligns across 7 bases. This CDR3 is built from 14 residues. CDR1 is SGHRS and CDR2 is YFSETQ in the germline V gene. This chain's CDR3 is CASSLTGTDVETFF. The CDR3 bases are TGCGCCAGCAGCTTAACCGGGACAGATGTTGAAACTTTCTTT.

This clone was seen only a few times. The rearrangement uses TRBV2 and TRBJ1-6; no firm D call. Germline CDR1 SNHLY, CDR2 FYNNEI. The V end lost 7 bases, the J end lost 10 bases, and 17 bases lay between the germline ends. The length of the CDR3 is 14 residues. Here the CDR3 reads CASKVGNPSSPLHF. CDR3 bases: TGTGCCAGCAAGGTCGGGAATCCTTCCTCACCCCTCCACTTT.

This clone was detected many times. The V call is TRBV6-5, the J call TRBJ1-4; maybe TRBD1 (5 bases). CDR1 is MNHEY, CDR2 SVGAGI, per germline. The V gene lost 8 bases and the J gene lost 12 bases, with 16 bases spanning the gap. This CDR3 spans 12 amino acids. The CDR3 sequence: CASGQGLEELFF. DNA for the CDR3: TGTGCCAGCGGCCAGGGCCTAGAAGAACTGTTTTTT.

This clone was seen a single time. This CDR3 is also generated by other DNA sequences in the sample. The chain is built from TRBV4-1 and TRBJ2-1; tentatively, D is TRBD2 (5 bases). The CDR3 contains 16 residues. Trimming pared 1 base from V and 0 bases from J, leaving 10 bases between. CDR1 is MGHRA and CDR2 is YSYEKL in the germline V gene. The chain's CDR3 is CASSQGRGSSYNEQFF. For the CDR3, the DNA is TGCGCCAGCAGCCAAGGACGAGGGTCCTCCTACAATGAGCAGTTCTTC.

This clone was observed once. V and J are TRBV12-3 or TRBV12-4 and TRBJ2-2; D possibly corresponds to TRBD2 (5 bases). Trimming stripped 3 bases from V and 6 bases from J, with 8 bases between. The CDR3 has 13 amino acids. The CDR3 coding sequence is TGTGCCAGCAGTTTTAACGGGGCCGGGGAGCTGTTTTTT. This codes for CASSFNGAGELFF.

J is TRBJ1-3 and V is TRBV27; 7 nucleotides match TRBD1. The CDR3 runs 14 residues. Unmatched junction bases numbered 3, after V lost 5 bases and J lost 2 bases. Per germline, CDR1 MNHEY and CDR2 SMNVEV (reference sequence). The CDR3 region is CASSPGTAGNTIYF. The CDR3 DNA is TGTGCCAGCAGTCCAGGGACAGCTGGAAACACCATATATTTT.

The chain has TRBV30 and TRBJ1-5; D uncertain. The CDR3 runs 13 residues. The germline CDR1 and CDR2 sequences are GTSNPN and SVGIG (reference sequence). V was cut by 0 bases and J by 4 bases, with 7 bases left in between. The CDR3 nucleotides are TGTGCCTGGAGTGTAAACGCGAATCAGCCCCAGCATTTT. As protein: CAWSVNANQPQHF.

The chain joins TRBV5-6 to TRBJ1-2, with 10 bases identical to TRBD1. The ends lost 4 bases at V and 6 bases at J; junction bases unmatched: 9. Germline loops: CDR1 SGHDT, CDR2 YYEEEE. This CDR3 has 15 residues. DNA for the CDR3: TGTGCCAGCAGCCACAGTCCCGGGACAGGGGATGGCTACACCTTC. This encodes CASSHSPGTGDGYTF. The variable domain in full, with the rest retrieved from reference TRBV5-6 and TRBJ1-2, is DAGVTQSPTHLIKTRGQQVTLRCSPKSGHDTVSWYQQALGQGPQFIFQYYEEEERQRGNFPDRFSGHQFPNYSSELNVNALLLGDSALYLCASSHSPGTGDGYTFGSGTRLTVV.

The DNA for the CDR3 is TGTGCCAGCAGCTTCGGACAGGGGCTTTCGGAAAAACTGTTTTTT. Translating it yields CASSFGQGLSEKLFF. The chain uses TRBV7-2 and TRBJ1-4; 9 bases are a match to TRBD1. There are 15 residues in the CDR3. The V gene's germline CDR1 is SGHTA and CDR2 FQGNSA. The trim removed 3 bases at V and 8 bases at J, leaving 7 bases unmatched.

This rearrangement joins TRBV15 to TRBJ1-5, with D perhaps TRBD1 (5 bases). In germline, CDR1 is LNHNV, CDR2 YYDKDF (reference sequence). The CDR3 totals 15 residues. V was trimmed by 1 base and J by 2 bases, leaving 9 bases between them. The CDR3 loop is CATSRVRQRNQPQHF. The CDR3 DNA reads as TGTGCCACCAGCAGAGTTAGACAGCGCAATCAGCCCCAGCATTTT.

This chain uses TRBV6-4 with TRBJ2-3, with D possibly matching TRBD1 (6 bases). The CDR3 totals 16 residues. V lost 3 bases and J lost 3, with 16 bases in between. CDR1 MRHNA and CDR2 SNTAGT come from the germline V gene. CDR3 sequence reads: CASSEQGFGRTDTQYF. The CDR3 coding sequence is TGTGCCAGCAGTGAACAGGGTTTCGGTAGGACAGATACGCAGTATTTT.